The 30 T cell receptor beta chains in this list originate from one sample, sequenced in a study of identical twins. TCRdb re-called the 5' RACE reads through MiXCR, storing one row per CDR3 protein. The table includes roughly 480,000 distinct CDR3 sequences, 20% to 25% detected once. These data were also filed under a second study, of T cells expressing NK-cell markers.

The sample was CD4+ T cells sorted from blood. The receptor source for this set is a woman between 18 and 29 years old in good health.

The chain employs TRBV11-1 and TRBJ1-2; D is ambiguous. V gave up 1 base and J gave up 3 bases, with 21 bases separating them. Looked up from germline, CDR1 is SGHAT and CDR2 is FQDESV (reference sequence). This CDR3 has 18 residues. In DNA, the CDR3 is TGTGCCAGCAGCTTAGATAGTGGCATCCTAGTCCCGGACTATGGCTACACCTTC. Protein sequence: CASSLDSGILVPDYGYTF.

This clonotype was detected only a few times. The chain employs TRBV7-2 and TRBJ2-1; 11 bases map to TRBD2. CDR1 and CDR2 (germline): SGHTA, FQGNSA. The CDR3 covers 15 residues. Trimming at V came to 6 bases and at J to 5 bases, leaving 6 bases not matched to a gene. CDR3 DNA: TGTGCCAGCAGTTCCCGACTAGCGGGAAACAATGAGCAGTTCTTC. Amino acids: CASSSRLAGNNEQFF.

The table lists this clonotype with many counts. V is TRBV12-3 or TRBV12-4 and J is TRBJ1-6; 9 bases line up with TRBD1. The CDR3 is 17 residues long. The ends lost 6 bases at V and 1 base at J; junction bases unmatched: 7. CDR3 sequence: CASSDRGSGSYNSPLHF. For the CDR3, the DNA is TGTGCCAGCAGCGACAGGGGGTCAGGTTCCTATAATTCACCCCTCCACTTT.

There are a few counts of this clonotype. CDR3 loop: CASSLGTDYYGYTF. CDR3 in DNA: TGTGCCAGCAGCTTAGGGACAGATTACTATGGCTACACCTTC. This rearrangement joins TRBV7-2 to TRBJ1-2; tentative D call: TRBD1 (6 bases). From germline, CDR1 is SGHTA and CDR2 FQGNSA. V shed 1 base and J shed 3 bases, with 9 bases lying between them. CDR3 size: 14 residues.

This rearrangement joins TRBV19 to TRBJ1-2; tentative D call: TRBD1 (5 bases). Germline lookup yields CDR1 LNHDA and CDR2 SQIVND (reference sequence). This CDR3 contains 12 residues. Trimming removed 3 bases at V and 7 bases at J, with 9 bases between. For the CDR3, the DNA is TGTGCCAGTAGTATTCCCGGGGCTGGCTACACCTTC. This encodes CASSIPGAGYTF.

The chain has TRBV7-2 and TRBJ2-5; no clear D gene. Trimming pared 1 base from V and 3 bases from J, leaving 9 bases between. Germline-derived CDR1 and CDR2 are SGHTA and FQGNSA. The CDR3 covers 14 residues. DNA of the CDR3: TGTGCCAGCAGCTTAGTTAGGTTTGAAGAGACCCAGTACTTC. Protein sequence: CASSLVRFEETQYF.

This clonotype was counted at least ten times. The V gene is TRBV15, the J gene TRBJ2-1, with TRBD2 matching 7 bases. Germline CDR1 is LNHNV and CDR2 is YYDKDF (reference sequence). This CDR3 comprises 15 residues. The V gene end was trimmed by 5 bases and the J gene end by 8 bases; junction bases not matched to a gene: 12. CDR3 sequence (DNA): TGTGCCACCAGCGAGTGGGGCGGGGGATTGGATGAGCAGTTCTTC. Translating it yields CATSEWGGGLDEQFF. The full variable domain, its missing parts supplied by reference TRBV15 and TRBJ2-1, is DAMVIQNPRYQVTQFGKPVTLSCSQTLNHNVMYWYQQKSSQAPKLLFHYYDKDFNNEADTPDNFQSRRPNTSFCFLDIRSPGLGDTAMYLCATSEWGGGLDEQFFGPGTRLTVL.

The chain joins TRBV4-1 to TRBJ2-7; the D call may be TRBD1 or TRBD2 (5 bases each). Per germline, CDR1 MGHRA and CDR2 YSYEKL. Trimming removed 1 base from V and 2 bases from J, with 21 bases in between. The CDR3 runs 18 residues. The CDR3 sequence: CASSQGLPGLGLPYEQYF. CDR3 DNA: TGCGCCAGCAGCCAAGGGCTACCAGGACTGGGGCTTCCCTACGAGCAGTACTTC.

This clonotype came up a few times. The V gene is TRBV29-1, the J gene TRBJ2-1; 7 bases are a match to TRBD2. V dropped 4 bases and J dropped 9; count of bases not matched to a gene: 12. The CDR3 extends over 14 amino acids. Per germline, CDR1 SQVTM and CDR2 ANQGSEA. The CDR3 region has the DNA TGCAGCGTTGCCCCCAGGGCGGGAGCGCGTGAGCAGTTCTTC. Translating it yields CSVAPRAGAREQFF.

In its sample, this clonotype was seen a few times. This chain joins TRBV12-3 or TRBV12-4 and TRBJ2-1; D unresolved. V was shortened by 5 bases and J by 14 bases, with 13 bases between the two germline ends. The CDR3 is 11 amino acids. The CDR3 sequence: CASSSGVREFF. The CDR3 coding sequence is TGTGCCAGCAGTAGTGGTGTCCGGGAGTTCTTC.

There are a few counts of this clonotype. The CDR3 DNA reads as TGTGCCAGCAGCCGCCGACTAGCGGGAGCCTACGAGCAGTACTTC. Its translation is CASSRRLAGAYEQYF. The chain is built from TRBV7-2 and TRBJ2-7, with TRBD2 identical over 12 bases. The CDR3 loop spans 15 amino acids. Per the germline V gene, CDR1 is SGHTA and CDR2 is FQGNSA. Trimming cost V 5 bases and J 2 bases; bases outside gene matches: 4.

V and J are TRBV10-3 and TRBJ2-1, with D hard to call. The V gene lost 3 bases and the J gene lost 5 bases, with 2 bases spanning the gap. Germline CDR1 ENHRY, CDR2 SYGVKD. The CDR3 runs 11 residues. CDR3 nucleotides: TGTGCCATCAGTGACAACAATGAGCAGTTCTTC. Translation: CAISDNNEQFF.

This rearrangement joins TRBV3-1 to TRBJ2-1; 9 nucleotides agree with TRBD2. The CDR3 length is 13 residues. Germline-derived CDR1 and CDR2 are LGHDT and YNNKEL (reference sequence). V was pared by 3 bases and J by 12 bases, with 6 bases of the junction left unmatched. The CDR3 DNA follows: TGTGCCAGCAGCCAGAGAGCGGGAGGTCCGCAGTTCTTC. Its translation is CASSQRAGGPQFF.

This clonotype was counted only a few times. DNA for the CDR3: TGTGCCAGCAGCCAAGATCTTCCGGGTACGGGTGAGCAGTTCTTC. Its translation: CASSQDLPGTGEQFF. The chain has TRBV14 and TRBJ2-1; no definite D call. CDR1 is SGHDN and CDR2 is FVKESK in the germline V gene. There are 15 residues in the CDR3. The V end lost 0 bases, the J end lost 9 bases, and 15 bases lay between the germline ends. The whole variable domain, remainder taken from reference TRBV14 and TRBJ2-1, is EAGVTQFPSHSVIEKGQTVTLRCDPISGHDNLYWYRRVMGKEIKFLLHFVKESKQDESGMPNNRFLAERTGGTYSTLKVQPAELEDSGVYFCASSQDLPGTGEQFFGPGTRLTVL.

The rearrangement uses TRBV4-3 and TRBJ2-3, with 14 bases aligning to TRBD2. The length of the CDR3 is 17 residues. Germline CDR1 is LGHNA and CDR2 is YSLEER. V dropped 1 base and J dropped 2; count of bases not matched to a gene: 2. The CDR3 protein is CASSQVGLAGDTDTQYF. The CDR3 nucleotides are TGCGCCAGCAGCCAAGTGGGACTAGCGGGAGACACAGATACGCAGTATTTT.

The V gene is TRBV4-2, the J gene TRBJ2-3; TRBD2 is a possible D gene (5 bases). With 2 bases removed from V and 3 bases from J, the gap between germline ends came to 12 bases. Germline CDR1 reads LGHNA; CDR2 reads YNFKEQ. The CDR3 sequence is 15 residues long. The CDR3 here is CASSQPVLGTDTQYF. In DNA form, the CDR3 reads TGTGCCAGCAGCCAACCCGTACTAGGAACAGATACGCAGTATTTT.

V usage is TRBV29-1 and J usage is TRBJ1-1, with D perhaps matching TRBD1 (5 bases). Germline values: CDR1 SQVTM, CDR2 ANQGSEA. V lost 4 bases to trimming and J lost 5 bases, with 14 bases between them. This CDR3 is built from 13 residues. The CDR3 sequence is CSVVGQGYTEAFF. The CDR3 coding sequence is TGCAGCGTTGTAGGGCAGGGATATACTGAAGCTTTCTTT.

The gene calls are TRBV11-2 and TRBJ1-3; D remains ambiguous. The V gene lost 5 bases and the J gene lost 0 bases, with 11 bases spanning the gap. Germline assignment: CDR1 SGHAT and CDR2 FQNNGV. The CDR3 is 15 amino acids. Here the CDR3 reads CASSPTVTSGNTIYF. The CDR3 DNA reads TGTGCCAGCAGCCCGACGGTAACCTCTGGAAACACCATATATTTT.

The chain links TRBV9 to TRBJ2-2; 8 nucleotides line up with TRBD1. The V segment lost 0 bases and the J segment 4 bases; nucleotides outside the gene matches: 5. CDR3 length: 16 amino acids. Germline CDR1 and CDR2: SGDLS and YYNGEE. CDR3 sequence (DNA): TGTGCCAGCAGCGTAGCTCCGACAGGGGCCACCGGGGAGCTGTTTTTT. It encodes CASSVAPTGATGELFF.

The chain combines TRBV28 with TRBJ1-2, with D uncertain. V was trimmed by 3 bases and J by 0 bases, leaving 11 bases between them. The germline CDR1 and CDR2 sequences are MDHEN and SYDVKM. The length of the CDR3 is 15 residues. The CDR3 DNA reads TGTGCCAGCAGTTTGTGGGTTTTCGCTAACTATGGCTACACCTTC. This translates into CASSLWVFANYGYTF.

This clonotype turned up a few times. This rearrangement joins TRBV21-1 to TRBJ2-5; TRBD2 is the table's D call and was not checked against the DNA. TRBV21-1 is labeled a pseudogene. This CDR3 region has 14 residues. The CDR3 DNA sequence: TGTGCCAGCAGTCGACTAGCGGGGCGGAAGACCCAGTACTTC. Its protein is CASSRLAGRKTQYF.

This clonotype was found a few times. J is TRBJ2-1 and V is TRBV10-3; D gene ambiguous. The CDR3 is made up of 13 amino acids. V dropped 4 bases and J dropped 7 bases, with 11 bases sitting between them. Germline-derived CDR1 and CDR2 are ENHRY and SYGVKD. For the CDR3, the DNA is TGTGCCATCAGTGGAATTACTTGGAATGAGCAGTTCTTC. Translated: CAISGITWNEQFF.

Only a few counts were recorded for this clonotype. V and J are TRBV14 and TRBJ2-1; maybe TRBD2 (6 bases). CDR3 length: 16 amino acids. Germline values: CDR1 SGHDN, CDR2 FVKESK. Trimming took off 1 base at V and 6 bases at J, with 16 bases between the two ends. CDR3 loop: CASSQGLRLVINEQFF. The CDR3 nucleotides are TGTGCCAGCAGCCAAGGTTTACGACTAGTCATCAATGAGCAGTTCTTC.

The chain links TRBV6-1 to TRBJ2-1; D is tentatively TRBD1 or TRBD2 (5 bases each). Per the germline V gene, CDR1 is MNHNS and CDR2 is SASEGT. This CDR3 comprises 15 residues. The V gene lost 6 bases and the J gene lost 5 bases, with 17 bases spanning the gap. DNA for the CDR3: TGTGCCAGCAGCCCACCGGGGCTAGTAAACAATGAGCAGTTCTTC. Protein sequence: CASSPPGLVNNEQFF.

V is TRBV20-1 and J is TRBJ2-7; 8 nucleotides agree with TRBD2. J gave up 7 bases and V 2 bases, and 10 bases lay outside the gene matches. The V gene's germline CDR1 is DFQATT and CDR2 SNEGSKA (reference sequence). CDR3 length equals 14 residues. CDR3 DNA sequence: TGCAGTGCTAGACCCGGGGGGGCCCCGGATGAGCAGTACTTC. Protein sequence: CSARPGGAPDEQYF.

The V call is TRBV27, the J call TRBJ2-7; 11 bases line up with TRBD2. V was pared by 5 bases and J by 3 bases, with 6 bases of the junction left unmatched. The germline V gene encodes CDR1 MNHEY and CDR2 SMNVEV (reference sequence). The CDR3 extends over 15 amino acids. CDR3 sequence reads: CASSGSGTSGYEQYF. The CDR3 DNA follows: TGTGCCAGCAGTGGGTCCGGGACTAGCGGCTACGAGCAGTACTTC.

The chain carries TRBV12-3 or TRBV12-4 and TRBJ1-5, with a possible D match to TRBD1 (6 bases). The CDR3 is 15 residues long. V lost 7 bases and J 0 bases, leaving 13 bases between the germline ends. The CDR3 nucleotides read TGTGCCAGCACCCCGGACAGTTATAGCAATCAGCCCCAGCATTTT. This sequence encodes CASTPDSYSNQPQHF.

The CDR3 loop reads CASTRQGGNEQFF. The CDR3, as DNA: TGTGCCAGCACCAGACAGGGGGGCAATGAGCAGTTCTTC. This chain uses TRBV3-1 with TRBJ2-1; 9 bases are shared with TRBD1. Per germline, CDR1 LGHDT and CDR2 YNNKEL (reference sequence). The CDR3 runs 13 residues. After removal of 7 bases from V and 6 bases from J, the junction contained 4 bases not matched to a gene.

This clonotype was detected a few times. The chain joins TRBV12-3 or TRBV12-4 to TRBJ2-3; a weak D match, TRBD2 (7 bases). CDR3 length equals 16 residues. V was cut by 8 bases and J by 5 bases, with 23 bases left in between. The CDR3 bases are TGTGCCAGCTCCCCGCCGGGCGCGGGGGCTGGAGATACGCAGTATTTT. This sequence encodes CASSPPGAGAGDTQYF.

This clonotype has ten or more counts. The rearrangement uses TRBV10-3 and TRBJ2-3; 7 positions match TRBD2. Trimming removed 6 bases from V and 0 bases from J; junction bases left unmatched: 3. Germline assignment: CDR1 ENHRY and CDR2 SYGVKD. The CDR3 is made up of 14 amino acids. The CDR3 DNA follows: TGTGCCATCAGCCATAGCGGGAGCACAGATACGCAGTATTTT. Residues: CAISHSGSTDTQYF.